One sample yielded the 31 T cell receptor beta chains listed below, sequenced in a study of cytomegalovirus exposure and HLA in healthy donors (dated by TCRdb to about 2017). The method behind the library was the immunoSEQ multiplex PCR assay. For the multiplex PCR, a mixture combining 60 forward primers for TCR Vbeta segments and 13 reverse primers for TCR Jbeta segments was used. TCRdb stores this immuneACCESS table with in-frame sequences only. Part of the clones is absent; in the studies checked, under half of the shortfall reflects unresolved V genes, and no reason is known for the rest. The sample table holds over 95,000 clones, of which 82% were seen once. The ten largest clones represent 2.5% of the sample. Material for sequencing was PBMCs. All receptors derive from a woman younger than 30 in good health and CMV-seronegative.

This clone was counted a few times. As DNA, the CDR3 is TGCGCCAGCAGCCAAACACGGACGATCGGAGGTAGCGGGAGGGGTACCGGGGAGCTGTTTTTT. Translating gives CASSQTRTIGGSGRGTGELFF. The chain links TRBV4-1 to TRBJ2-2, with TRBD2 identical over 11 bases. The CDR3 has 21 residues. Germline values: CDR1 MGHRA, CDR2 YSYEKL. J gave up 5 bases and V 2 bases, and 19 bases lay outside the gene matches.

This clone has a handful of counts. V and J are TRBV27 and TRBJ1-5; 11 bases are shared with TRBD1. This CDR3 is built from 16 residues. Germline V gene data show CDR1 as MNHEY and CDR2 as SMNVEV (reference sequence). Losses at the gene ends were 5 bases for V and 3 bases for J; bases not matched to a gene: 6. For the CDR3, the DNA is TGTGCCAGCAGTAGCCAGGGACAGGGGGTCAATCAGCCCCAGCATTTT. It translates to CASSSQGQGVNQPQHF.

This chain uses TRBV9 with TRBJ2-2, with TRBD2 as a possible D gene (5 bases). Germline V gives CDR1 SGDLS, CDR2 YYNGEE. CDR3 length: 17 amino acids. Trimming shortened V by 0 bases and J by 4 bases, and 16 bases separated the two germline ends. CDR3 coding DNA: TGTGCCAGCAGCGTAGGTCCCAGCGGCCATGGCACCGGGGAGCTGTTTTTT. This sequence encodes CASSVGPSGHGTGELFF.

The V call is TRBV28, the J call TRBJ2-7, with 8 bases lining up with TRBD1. The germline gives CDR1 MDHEN, CDR2 SYDVKM. The ends lost 4 bases at V and 2 bases at J; junction bases unmatched: 10. This CDR3 spans 16 amino acids. CDR3 nucleotide sequence: TGTGCCAGCAGTTCCCCCGGGACAGGTAGCCCCTACGAGCAGTACTTC. It encodes CASSSPGTGSPYEQYF.

The chain recombines TRBV30 with TRBJ1-5; 9 nucleotides align to TRBD1. CDR1 GTSNPN and CDR2 SVGIG come from the germline V gene (reference sequence). This CDR3 contains 15 residues. V lost 5 bases to trimming and J lost 7 bases; unmatched junction nucleotides: 12. This CDR3 is CAWQQIGTGSQPQHF. CDR3 DNA: TGTGCCTGGCAACAGATTGGGACAGGGAGCCAGCCCCAGCATTTT.

This chain connects TRBV6-5 to TRBJ1-1; 10 positions agree with TRBD1. V lost 5 bases, J lost 11 bases, and 11 bases stayed unmatched. This CDR3 is 14 amino acids long. The germline V gene has CDR1 MNHEY and CDR2 SVGAGI. CDR3 DNA: TGTGCCAGCAGTCCCCCTGGACAGGGGGGATCGGCTTTCTTT. Protein product: CASSPPGQGGSAFF.

The V call is TRBV18, the J call TRBJ2-5; possibly TRBD1 for D (6 bases). The CDR3 spans 11 residues. Trimming removed 7 bases at V and 5 bases at J, with 8 bases between. Germline V CDR1 and CDR2: KGHSH, LQKENI. DNA for the CDR3: TGTGCCAGCTTTCAGGGGGAGACCCAGTACTTC. It translates to CASFQGETQYF.

This chain connects TRBV28 to TRBJ2-5; TRBD2 matches at 11 bases. The CDR3 contains 18 residues. Germline V CDR1 and CDR2: MDHEN, SYDVKM. Trimming took 6 bases from V and 4 from J; bases not matched to a gene: 16. This CDR3 reads CASRSIGTSGKGIETQYF. In nucleotides, the CDR3 is TGTGCCAGCAGGTCCATCGGGACTAGCGGCAAGGGAATAGAGACCCAGTACTTC.

The V gene is TRBV4-1, the J gene TRBJ2-7, with TRBD2 matching 15 bases. V gave up 0 bases and J gave up 1 base; unmatched junction bases: 4. The CDR3 runs 18 residues. Germline lookup yields CDR1 MGHRA and CDR2 YSYEKL. This CDR3 is CASSQEGLAGGLSYEQYF. The CDR3 coding sequence is TGCGCCAGCAGCCAAGAGGGACTAGCGGGAGGCCTTTCCTACGAGCAGTACTTC.

V gene TRBV29-1 combines with J gene TRBJ2-7, with TRBD2 matching 10 bases. The CDR3 contains 13 residues. Germline assignment: CDR1 SQVTM and CDR2 ANQGSEA. V was clipped by 6 bases and J by 6 bases; unmatched bases: 8. This CDR3 is CSVSGRAGGEQYF. The CDR3 coding sequence is TGCAGCGTCAGCGGGAGGGCCGGCGGCGAGCAGTACTTC.

This clone turned up a few times. In DNA form, the CDR3 reads TGTGCCAGCAGCCGACTGTTCTCTGGGGCCAACGTCCTGACTTTC. Amino acid sequence: CASSRLFSGANVLTF. V gene TRBV11-1 combines with J gene TRBJ2-6; D ambiguous. This CDR3 has 15 residues. Germline CDR1 SGHAT, CDR2 FQDESV (reference sequence). The V and J ends lost 5 bases and 0 bases respectively, with 8 bases between them.

The chain is built from TRBV5-6 and TRBJ2-5; 8 bases map to TRBD2. After removal of 4 bases from V and 5 bases from J, the junction contained 4 bases not matched to a gene. The CDR3 runs 13 residues. Germline V lookup: CDR1 SGHDT, CDR2 YYEEEE. CDR3: CASSRREGETQYF. CDR3 DNA: TGTGCCAGCAGCCGACGGGAGGGGGAGACCCAGTACTTC.

This rearrangement joins TRBV5-6 to TRBJ1-5; 8 bases line up with TRBD1. V lost 2 bases, J lost 7 bases, and 5 bases stayed unmatched. This CDR3 contains 14 residues. Germline CDR1 and CDR2: SGHDT and YYEEEE. CDR3 coding DNA: TGTGCCAGCAGCTTTCAGGGGGCAAACCAGCCCCAGCATTTT. Translation gives CASSFQGANQPQHF.

The chain joins TRBV10-3 to TRBJ1-2, with D possibly matching TRBD1 (5 bases). Trimming cost V 10 bases and J 7 bases, with 16 bases left between them. This CDR3 region has 12 residues. From germline, CDR1 is ENHRY and CDR2 SYGVKD. Here the CDR3 reads CATKDRDCGYTF. The DNA for the CDR3 is TGTGCCACAAAAGACAGAGACTGTGGCTACACCTTC.

V gene TRBV14 combines with J gene TRBJ2-2; D is ambiguous. The V end was cut by 3 bases, the J end by 0 bases, with 11 bases between. The CDR3 length is 16 residues. CDR1 is SGHDN, CDR2 FVKESK, per germline. CDR3 sequence reads: CASSQFPKSNTGELFF. The CDR3, as DNA: TGTGCCAGCAGCCAGTTCCCCAAATCGAACACCGGGGAGCTGTTTTTT.

This CDR3 is CASSPTGGADTGELFF. DNA of the CDR3: TGTGCCAGCAGCCCGACAGGGGGCGCGGACACCGGGGAGCTGTTTTTT. The chain links TRBV11-2 to TRBJ2-2; TRBD1 matches at 10 bases. The CDR3 contains 16 residues. Germline V gene data show CDR1 as SGHAT and CDR2 as FQNNGV. With V trimmed by 5 bases and J by 3 bases, 6 bases remained unmatched.

This chain links TRBV18 with TRBJ1-5; D is possibly TRBD1 (6 bases). The V gene's germline CDR1 is KGHSH and CDR2 LQKENI. This CDR3 spans 14 amino acids. The V end was cut by 3 bases, the J end by 4 bases, with 10 bases between. The CDR3 region is CASSPGQFNQPQHF. CDR3 bases: TGTGCCAGCTCACCTGGACAGTTTAATCAGCCCCAGCATTTT.

The chain uses TRBV19 and TRBJ2-1, with D possibly matching TRBD2 (6 bases). Germline V lookup: CDR1 LNHDA, CDR2 SQIVND (reference sequence). The CDR3 is 12 residues long. The germline V and J ends were trimmed by 3 bases and 7 bases, with 7 bases remaining between them. The CDR3 nucleotides are TGTGCCAGTAGTATCGGGAGTAATGAGCAGTTCTTC. This codes for CASSIGSNEQFF.

The rearrangement joins TRBV12-5 to TRBJ2-1; 9 bases are a match to TRBD1. The CDR3 is 16 amino acids. From germline, CDR1 is LGHNT and CDR2 FRNRAP. With 6 bases clipped from V and 4 bases from J, the junction kept 10 bases outside the gene matches. The DNA of the CDR3 is TGTGCTAGTGGGGAAAGACAGGGGGGGTCTTACAATGAGCAGTTCTTC. It specifies CASGERQGGSYNEQFF.

The rearrangement links TRBV30 to TRBJ1-3; the D is unclear. The CDR3 consists of 11 residues. Germline CDR1 GTSNPN, CDR2 SVGIG (reference sequence). Trimming removed 5 bases from V and 4 bases from J, with 6 bases in between. The CDR3 loop reads CAWLQGNTIYF. The CDR3 DNA reads as TGTGCCTGGCTACAGGGAAACACCATATATTTT.

The V gene is TRBV21-1, the J gene TRBJ1-1; TRBD1 reflects the table's D call only, with no check against the DNA. TRBV21-1 is listed as a pseudogene. The CDR3 sequence is 15 residues long. The chain's CDR3 is CASSVVSQGYTEAFF. The CDR3 DNA reads TGTGCCAGCAGCGTGGTCAGTCAGGGTTACACTGAAGCTTTCTTT.

V gene TRBV7-9 combines with J gene TRBJ1-1; D gene uncertain. The CDR3 sequence is 14 residues long. V lost 2 bases and J lost 4, with 11 bases in between. Germline CDR1 and CDR2: SEHNR and FQNEAQ (reference sequence). The CDR3, as DNA: TGTGCCAGCAGCTTAACGGTAGTGAGCACTGAAGCTTTCTTT. Translating gives CASSLTVVSTEAFF.

The chain uses TRBV6-6 and TRBJ1-6; 9 bases line up with TRBD1. The CDR3 covers 15 residues. Germline V gene sequence: CDR1 MNHNY, CDR2 SVGAGI (reference sequence). The V and J ends lost 7 bases and 9 bases, in that order; junction bases with no gene match: 10. CDR3 residues: CASTLGGDRVSPLHF. For the CDR3, the DNA is TGTGCCAGCACCCTAGGCGGGGACAGGGTTTCACCCCTCCACTTT.

This chain's CDR3 is CASSPPSTYGNTIYF. The CDR3 bases are TGTGCCAGCTCACCACCTTCTACGTATGGAAACACCATATATTTT. The genes are TRBV18 and TRBJ1-3; no reliable D call. Trimming removed 0 bases from V and 3 bases from J, with 9 bases in between. This CDR3 has 15 residues. Germline V gene data show CDR1 as KGHSH and CDR2 as LQKENI.

The chain combines TRBV28 with TRBJ2-5; possible D gene TRBD2, 5 bases. Germline values: CDR1 MDHEN, CDR2 SYDVKM. Trimming pared 4 bases from V and 1 base from J, leaving 19 bases between. This CDR3 comprises 17 residues. The CDR3 region has the DNA TGTGCCAGCAGTTCCCCCTCGGGAAGCGGACCCCAAGAGACCCAGTACTTC. Its translation: CASSSPSGSGPQETQYF.

The chain couples TRBV18 to TRBJ1-5, with 10 bases lining up with TRBD1. Per the germline V gene, CDR1 is KGHSH and CDR2 is LQKENI. This CDR3 has 14 amino acids. After removal of 4 bases from V and 4 bases from J, the junction contained 1 base not matched to a gene. This CDR3 is CASSQGQGNQPQHF. Here the CDR3 DNA reads TGTGCCAGCTCACAGGGACAGGGGAATCAGCCCCAGCATTTT.

This clone has a handful of counts. This chain connects TRBV5-4 to TRBJ2-5; 8 positions match TRBD1. This CDR3 is 15 amino acids long. Trimming at V came to 3 bases and at J to 0 bases, leaving 4 bases not matched to a gene. The germline V gene encodes CDR1 SGHNT and CDR2 YYREEE (reference sequence). The CDR3 nucleotides read TGTGCCAGCAGCTCCGGACAGGGCTACCAAGAGACCCAGTACTTC. Its translation is CASSSGQGYQETQYF.

The chain couples TRBV6-5 to TRBJ2-5, with a tentative D call TRBD1 (6 bases). Per the germline V gene, CDR1 is MNHEY and CDR2 is SVGAGI. The V end was cut by 1 base, the J end by 1 base, with 13 bases between. CDR3 length: 16 amino acids. CDR3 loop: CASSYWAGVTQETQYF. The DNA for the CDR3 is TGTGCCAGCAGTTACTGGGCAGGGGTCACCCAAGAGACCCAGTACTTC.

V usage is TRBV12-5 and J usage is TRBJ2-2; a possible D gene is TRBD1 (6 bases). Germline V gene data show CDR1 as LGHNT and CDR2 as FRNRAP. The CDR3 spans 15 residues. The germline V and J ends were trimmed by 9 bases and 0 bases, with 14 bases remaining between them. The CDR3 DNA sequence: TGTGCTAGCACCCGGGACATCCCGAACACCGGGGAGCTGTTTTTT. Protein: CASTRDIPNTGELFF. Full variable domain (outside the CDR3, taken from reference TRBV12-5 and TRBJ2-2): DARVTQTPRHKVTEMGQEVTMRCQPILGHNTVFWYRQTMMQGLELLAYFRNRAPLDDSGMPKDRFSAEMPDATLATLKIQPSEPRDSAVYFCASTRDIPNTGELFFGEGSRLTVL.

V gene TRBV11-1 combines with J gene TRBJ1-4; possibly TRBD1 for D (6 bases). The CDR3 runs to 16 residues. Germline values: CDR1 SGHAT, CDR2 FQDESV (reference sequence). Trimming stripped 5 bases from V and 8 bases from J, with 21 bases between. In DNA form, the CDR3 reads TGTGCCAGCAGCACCCGAACACAGGGTCTTGGAGAAAAACTGTTTTTT. Amino acid sequence: CASSTRTQGLGEKLFF. Drawing the rest from reference TRBV11-1 and TRBJ1-4, the complete variable domain is EAEVAQSPRYKITEKSQAVAFWCDPISGHATLYWYRQILGQGPELLVQFQDESVVDDSQLPKDRFSAERLKGVDSTLKIQPAELGDSAMYLCASSTRTQGLGEKLFFGSGTQLSVL.

The chain employs TRBV5-4 and TRBJ2-7; 9 bases are shared with TRBD1. Germline CDR1 is SGHNT and CDR2 is YYREEE (reference sequence). Unmatched junction bases numbered 5, after V lost 6 bases and J lost 4 bases. This CDR3 is built from 13 residues. The CDR3 DNA reads TGTGCCAGCACCCCGGGACAGGGTTACGAGCAGTACTTC. Encoded protein: CASTPGQGYEQYF.